This T cell receptor (beta chain) derives from a study of CD4 and CD8 cells across lung adenocarcinoma regions. By sample share, this clonotype is medium-sized. The patients had localized lung adenocarcinoma, a non-small cell subtype. The CDR3 contains 14 residues. V gave up 2 bases and J gave up 8 bases, with 15 bases separating them. The germline gives CDR1 MNHEY, CDR2 SMNVEV (reference sequence). TCRdb called the PCR reads again in MiXCR, with one record for every CDR3 protein. The sample has just over 4,000 distinct CDR3 sequences, 60% to 65% seen once. Sequencing was done on a sample of CD4+ T cells from the center of a lung tumor. V and J are TRBV27 and TRBJ1-2; a possible D gene is TRBD1 (6 bases). This receptor was identified in a male donor with lung adenocarcinoma. The CD4 and CD8 labels of this study may be unreliable. Here the CDR3 reads CASSLVGGPGGYTF. The CDR3 DNA sequence: TGTGCCAGCAGTTTAGTTGGGGGCCCCGGAGGCTACACCTTC.